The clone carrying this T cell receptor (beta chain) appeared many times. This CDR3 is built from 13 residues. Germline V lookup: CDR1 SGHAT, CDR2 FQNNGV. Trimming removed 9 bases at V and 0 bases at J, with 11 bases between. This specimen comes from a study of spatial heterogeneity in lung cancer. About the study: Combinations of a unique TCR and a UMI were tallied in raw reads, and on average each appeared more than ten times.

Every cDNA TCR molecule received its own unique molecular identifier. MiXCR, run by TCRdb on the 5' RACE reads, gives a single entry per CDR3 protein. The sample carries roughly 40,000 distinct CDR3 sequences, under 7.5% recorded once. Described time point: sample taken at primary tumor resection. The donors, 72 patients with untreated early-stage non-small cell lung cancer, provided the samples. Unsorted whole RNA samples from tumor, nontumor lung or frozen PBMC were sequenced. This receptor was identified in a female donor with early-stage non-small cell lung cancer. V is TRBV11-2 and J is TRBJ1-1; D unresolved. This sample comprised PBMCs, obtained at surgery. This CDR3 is CASKPRVNTEAFF. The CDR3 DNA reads TGTGCCAGTAAACCGCGGGTGAACACTGAAGCTTTCTTT. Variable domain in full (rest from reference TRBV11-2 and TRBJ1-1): EAGVAQSPRYKIIEKRQSVAFWCNPISGHATLYWYQQILGQGPKLLIQFQNNGVVDDSQLPKDRFSAERLKGVDSTLKIQPAKLEDSAVYLCASKPRVNTEAFFGQGTRLTVV.